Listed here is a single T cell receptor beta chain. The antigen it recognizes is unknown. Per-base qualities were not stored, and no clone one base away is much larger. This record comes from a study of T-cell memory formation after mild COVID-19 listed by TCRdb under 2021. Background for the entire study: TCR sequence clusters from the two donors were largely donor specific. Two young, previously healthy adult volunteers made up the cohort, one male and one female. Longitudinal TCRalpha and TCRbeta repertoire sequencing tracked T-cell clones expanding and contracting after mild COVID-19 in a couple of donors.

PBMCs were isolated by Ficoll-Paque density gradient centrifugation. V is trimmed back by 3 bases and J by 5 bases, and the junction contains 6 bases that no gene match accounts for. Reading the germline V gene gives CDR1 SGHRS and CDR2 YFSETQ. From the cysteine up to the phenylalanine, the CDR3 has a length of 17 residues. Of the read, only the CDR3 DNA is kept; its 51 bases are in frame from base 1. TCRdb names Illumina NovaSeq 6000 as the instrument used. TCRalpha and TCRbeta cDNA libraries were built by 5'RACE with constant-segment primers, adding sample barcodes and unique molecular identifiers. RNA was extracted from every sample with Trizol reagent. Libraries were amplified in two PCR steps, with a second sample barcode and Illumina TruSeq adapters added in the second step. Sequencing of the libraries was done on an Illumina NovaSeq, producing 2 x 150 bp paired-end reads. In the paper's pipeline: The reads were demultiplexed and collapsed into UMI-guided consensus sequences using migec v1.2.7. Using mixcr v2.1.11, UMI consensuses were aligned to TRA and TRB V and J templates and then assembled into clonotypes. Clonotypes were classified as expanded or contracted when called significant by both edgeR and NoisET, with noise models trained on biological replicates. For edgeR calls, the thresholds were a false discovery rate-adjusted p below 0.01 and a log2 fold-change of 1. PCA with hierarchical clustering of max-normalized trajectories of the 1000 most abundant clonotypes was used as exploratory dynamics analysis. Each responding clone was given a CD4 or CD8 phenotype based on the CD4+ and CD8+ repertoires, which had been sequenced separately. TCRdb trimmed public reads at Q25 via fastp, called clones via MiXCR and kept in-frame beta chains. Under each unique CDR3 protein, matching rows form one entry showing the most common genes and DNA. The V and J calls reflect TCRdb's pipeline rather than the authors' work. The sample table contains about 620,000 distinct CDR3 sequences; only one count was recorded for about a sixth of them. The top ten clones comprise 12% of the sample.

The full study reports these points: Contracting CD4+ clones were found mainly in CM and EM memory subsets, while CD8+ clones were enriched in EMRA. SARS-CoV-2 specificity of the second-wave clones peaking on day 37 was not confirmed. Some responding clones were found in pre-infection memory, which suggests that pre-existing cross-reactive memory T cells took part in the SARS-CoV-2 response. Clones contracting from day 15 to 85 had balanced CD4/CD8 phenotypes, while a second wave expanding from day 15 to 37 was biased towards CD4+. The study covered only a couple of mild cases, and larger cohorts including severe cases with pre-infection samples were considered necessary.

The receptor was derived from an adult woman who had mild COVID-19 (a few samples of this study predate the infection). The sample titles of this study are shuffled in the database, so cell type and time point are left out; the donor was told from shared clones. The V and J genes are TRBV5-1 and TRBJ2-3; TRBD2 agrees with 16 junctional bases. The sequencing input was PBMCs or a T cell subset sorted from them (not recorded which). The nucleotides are TGCGCCAGCAGCTCGGGACTAGCGGGGGGGCCCAGAGATACGCAGTATTTT. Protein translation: CASSSGLAGGPRDTQYF.